The 5 T cell receptor beta chains below come from one sample, sequenced in a study of beta chain features in type 1 diabetes. Sequenced material consisted of expressed TCRB transcripts (all of the isolated RNA was reverse transcribed). TCRdb's table, derived via immunoSEQ multiplex PCR, lists solely in-frame clones and lacks some. The sample has about 160,000 clones, roughly 8% seen once. No antigens are known for them. Study outcomes and limitations: People with Type 1 diabetes carried modestly yet significantly shorter TCRB CDR3s in all four CD4+ subsets.

The sequencing sample was made of central memory CD4+ T cells from blood. Receptor source: a middle-aged woman with type 1 diabetes.

This clone was recorded a few times. The chain joins TRBV6-5 to TRBJ2-3, with a possible D match to TRBD1 (5 bases). The CDR3 totals 12 residues. Trimming took 8 bases from V and 0 from J, leaving 6 bases between them. Germline CDR1 reads MNHEY; CDR2 reads SVGAGI. The CDR3 nucleotides are TGTGCCAGCGGGGCTAGCACAGATACGCAGTATTTT. Its protein product is CASGASTDTQYF.

The gene calls are TRBV30 and TRBJ2-4; unclear D gene. V gave up 0 bases and J gave up 1 base, with 10 bases separating them. The CDR3 totals 15 residues. Germline CDR1 reads GTSNPN; CDR2 reads SVGIG (reference sequence). CDR3 sequence: CAWSVGGMAKNIQYF. DNA for the CDR3: TGTGCCTGGAGTGTAGGCGGAATGGCCAAAAACATTCAGTACTTC.

The chain recombines TRBV7-6 with TRBJ2-5, with D possibly matching TRBD1 (5 bases). With 6 bases removed from V and 4 bases from J, the gap between germline ends came to 6 bases. The CDR3 has 11 residues. The germline V gene has CDR1 SGHVS and CDR2 FNYEAQ. The CDR3 protein is CASSQGETQYF. In nucleotides, the CDR3 is TGTGCCAGCAGTCAGGGAGAGACCCAGTACTTC.

This chain connects TRBV5-1 to TRBJ2-3; 11 nucleotides line up with TRBD1. CDR1 SGHRS and CDR2 YFSETQ come from the germline V gene. The CDR3 has 16 amino acids. V lost 2 bases to trimming and J lost 6 bases; unmatched junction nucleotides: 8. The CDR3 sequence is CASSLGRTGGVDTQYF. The DNA for the CDR3 is TGCGCCAGCAGCTTAGGGAGGACAGGGGGCGTGGATACGCAGTATTTT.

The chain is built from TRBV28 and TRBJ2-3; no reliable D call. This CDR3 is 12 amino acids long. CDR1 is MDHEN and CDR2 is SYDVKM in the germline V gene. V lost 5 bases and J lost 2, with 5 bases in between. Here the CDR3 reads CASSPFTDTQYF. As DNA, the CDR3 is TGTGCCAGCAGTCCCTTCACAGATACGCAGTATTTT.